One sample yielded the 25 T cell receptor beta chains listed below, sequenced in a study of response to subunit inactivated influenza vaccine. TCRdb recomputed calls from the RT-PCR reads with MiXCR, one row per CDR3 protein. Among around 600,000 distinct CDR3 sequences listed, about 10% were seen once. This same sample was also taken into another study, of T cells expressing NK-cell markers. Turning to that study: TCR beta cDNA was generated via 5'RACE template switching incorporating UMIs.

The input for sequencing was PBMCs from blood, taken on the day of vaccination. Source of these receptors: a man aged 45-60 years who received an inactivated influenza vaccine.

V usage is TRBV20-1 and J usage is TRBJ2-1, with 9 bases aligning to TRBD1. The CDR3 is made up of 13 amino acids. Germline V gene data show CDR1 as DFQATT and CDR2 as SNEGSKA (reference sequence). Germline trimming cut 5 bases from V and 8 bases from J; bases unmatched to any gene: 7. CDR3 protein: CSADGDREDEQFF. In DNA, the CDR3 is TGCAGTGCTGATGGGGACAGGGAGGATGAGCAGTTCTTC.

The sample holds many counts of this clonotype. The J gene is TRBJ2-1, the V gene TRBV4-2; TRBD2 matches 7 bases. Germline values: CDR1 LGHNA, CDR2 YNFKEQ. After removal of 0 bases from V and 0 bases from J, the junction contained 5 bases not matched to a gene. The CDR3 has 17 residues. CDR3 sequence (DNA): TGTGCCAGCAGCCAAGAGGTTGGCGGGGGCTCCTACAATGAGCAGTTCTTC. This codes for CASSQEVGGGSYNEQFF.

V is TRBV7-9 and J is TRBJ2-1; 11 positions agree with TRBD2. V shed 4 bases and J 4 bases; nucleotides not matched to a gene: 6. The CDR3 is 16 amino acids. CDR1 and CDR2 (germline): SEHNR, FQNEAQ (reference sequence). The CDR3 spells CASSWGLAESYNEQFF. The CDR3 DNA sequence: TGTGCCAGCAGCTGGGGACTAGCGGAATCTTACAATGAGCAGTTCTTC.

This clonotype showed up just a few times. The CDR3 nucleotides read TGTGCCAGCAGCTCCTCCACAGGGGGGGAGACCCAGTACTTC. It yields the protein CASSSSTGGETQYF. The J gene is TRBJ2-5, the V gene TRBV2, with TRBD1 identical over 8 bases. The germline CDR1 and CDR2 sequences are SNHLY and FYNNEI. V lost 6 bases, J lost 5 bases, and 8 bases stayed unmatched. The length of the CDR3 is 14 residues.

This clonotype occurred a few times. This rearrangement joins TRBV6-9 to TRBJ1-4; TRBD1 agrees at 9 bases. CDR3 length equals 15 residues. CDR1 and CDR2 from the germline V gene are MNHGY and SVAAGI. Trimming took 5 bases from V and 7 from J; bases not matched to a gene: 8. In nucleotides, the CDR3 is TGTGCCAGCAGTCGACCGGGACAGGGAGGTGAAAAACTGTTTTTT. It codes for CASSRPGQGGEKLFF.

This chain's CDR3 is CASREGHLETQYF. DNA for the CDR3: TGCGCCAGCAGGGAGGGACACTTGGAGACCCAGTACTTC. The rearrangement uses TRBV5-1 and TRBJ2-5, with D possibly called TRBD1 or TRBD2 (6 bases each). Germline CDR1 is SGHRS and CDR2 is YFSETQ. CDR3 length equals 13 residues. V was clipped by 5 bases and J by 5 bases, with 13 bases between them.

The chain links TRBV11-2 to TRBJ2-3; 10 nucleotides agree with TRBD2. V trimming: 4 bases; J trimming: 7 bases; junction bases outside the gene matches: 17. This CDR3 is 18 amino acids long. Germline lookup yields CDR1 SGHAT and CDR2 FQNNGV. CDR3 loop: CASSSISGRPPTTHTQYF. The CDR3 region has the DNA TGTGCCAGCAGCTCTATTAGCGGGAGGCCCCCTACCACCCATACGCAGTATTTT.

The chain couples TRBV7-2 to TRBJ2-3, with a weak D call TRBD1 (5 bases). CDR3 length: 13 residues. Per the germline V gene, CDR1 is SGHTA and CDR2 is FQGNSA. V shed 6 bases and J shed 4 bases, with 11 bases lying between them. The CDR3 reads CASRPTVSDTQYF. CDR3 DNA sequence: TGTGCCAGCAGACCGACAGTATCAGATACGCAGTATTTT.

In this sample, this clonotype turned up a few times. The V gene is TRBV7-3, the J gene TRBJ2-1, with 8 bases identical to TRBD2. The V segment lost 5 bases and the J segment 3 bases; nucleotides outside the gene matches: 9. Germline CDR1 is SGHTA and CDR2 is FQGTGA. There are 16 residues in the CDR3. This CDR3 is CASSAGPSGYYNEQFF. The CDR3 DNA sequence: TGTGCCAGCAGCGCTGGTCCTAGCGGGTACTACAATGAGCAGTTCTTC.

The chain uses TRBV18 and TRBJ1-1; D gene unclear. The CDR3 contains 13 residues. V dropped 7 bases and J dropped 0 bases, with 9 bases sitting between them. Germline CDR1 is KGHSH and CDR2 is LQKENI. For the CDR3, the DNA is TGTGCCAGCTTCATCGACCTGAACACTGAAGCTTTCTTT. Residues: CASFIDLNTEAFF.

The gene calls are TRBV12-3 or TRBV12-4 and TRBJ1-2; 10 positions match TRBD1. The CDR3 extends over 15 amino acids. V lost 7 bases to trimming and J lost 2 bases; unmatched junction nucleotides: 7. The CDR3 coding sequence is TGTGCCAGCACCAAGGGACAGGGGAGAAACTATGGCTACACCTTC. It yields the protein CASTKGQGRNYGYTF.

Only a few counts were recorded for this clonotype. The chain carries TRBV9 and TRBJ2-3, with D hard to call. This CDR3 has 14 amino acids. V lost 0 bases and J 4 bases, leaving 9 bases between the germline ends. Germline V CDR1 and CDR2: SGDLS, YYNGEE. The CDR3 nucleotides are TGTGCCAGCAGCGTAGAAGGTAACCCAGATACGCAGTATTTT. As protein: CASSVEGNPDTQYF. The full variable domain, rest sourced from reference TRBV9 and TRBJ2-3, is DSGVTQTPKHLITATGQRVTLRCSPRSGDLSVYWYQQSLDQGLQFLIQYYNGEERAKGNILERFSAQQFPDLHSELNLSSLELGDSALYFCASSVEGNPDTQYFGPGTRLTVL.

This clonotype was observed a few times. V and J are TRBV4-3 and TRBJ2-7; D is undetermined. This CDR3 has 15 amino acids. Trimming took 0 bases from V and 0 from J, leaving 9 bases between them. CDR1 and CDR2 (germline): LGHNA, YSLEER. The CDR3 region is CASSQEYQPSYEQYF. For the CDR3, the DNA is TGCGCCAGCAGCCAAGAGTACCAGCCCTCCTACGAGCAGTACTTC.

This clonotype was seen repeatedly, ten times or more. V is TRBV12-3 or TRBV12-4 and J is TRBJ1-1; the D gene is possibly TRBD1 (5 bases). This CDR3 spans 15 amino acids. V shed 5 bases and J shed 4 bases, with 17 bases lying between them. The CDR3 spells CASSRTKGRGTEAFF. The CDR3 coding sequence is TGTGCCAGCAGTCGGACAAAAGGGCGGGGCACTGAAGCTTTCTTT.

V is TRBV3-1 and J is TRBJ1-6; 9 bases agree with TRBD1. Germline V gene sequence: CDR1 LGHDT, CDR2 YNNKEL (reference sequence). Losses at the gene ends were 6 bases for V and 9 bases for J; bases not matched to a gene: 9. The CDR3 extends over 15 amino acids. The CDR3 sequence is CASRSTGGRVSPLHF. The CDR3 region has the DNA TGTGCCAGCAGATCAACAGGGGGCAGGGTTTCACCCCTCCACTTT. Full variable domain (remainder filled in from reference TRBV3-1 and TRBJ1-6): DTAVSQTPKYLVTQMGNDKSIKCEQNLGHDTMYWYKQDSKKFLKIMFSYNNKELIINETVPNRFSPKSPDKAHLNLHINSLELGDSAVYFCASRSTGGRVSPLHFGNGTRLTVT.

The CDR3 loop reads CASSPSPSGRSGTGELFF. Written as DNA, the CDR3 is TGTGCCAGCAGTCCCTCCCCTAGCGGGAGGTCGGGCACCGGGGAGCTGTTTTTT. This chain joins TRBV6-1 and TRBJ2-2; 11 nucleotides match TRBD2. V was clipped by 5 bases and J by 4 bases; unmatched bases: 12. The V gene's germline CDR1 is MNHNS and CDR2 SASEGT. The CDR3 loop spans 18 amino acids.

The V and J genes are TRBV20-1 and TRBJ1-5, with 8 bases matching TRBD1. The CDR3 spans 14 residues. V gave up 5 bases and J gave up 6 bases; unmatched junction bases: 9. Germline V gene data show CDR1 as DFQATT and CDR2 as SNEGSKA (reference sequence). The CDR3 here is CSAPRTGKGQPQHF. In DNA, the CDR3 is TGCAGTGCTCCCAGGACAGGGAAGGGTCAGCCCCAGCATTTT.

The sample holds a few counts of this clonotype. V gene TRBV5-6 combines with J gene TRBJ2-1; 11 bases align to TRBD2. V lost 4 bases and J lost 8; bases outside the gene matches: 8. CDR3 length: 15 amino acids. In germline, CDR1 is SGHDT, CDR2 YYEEEE. The CDR3 sequence is CASSPVTSGAYEQFF. The CDR3 nucleotides read TGTGCCAGCAGCCCCGTGACTAGCGGGGCTTATGAGCAGTTCTTC.

This clonotype has more than one count but fewer than ten. CDR3 nucleotides: TGTGCCAGCAGTTCAACGGGGGACAGGGTGGAAAAACTGTTTTTT. Its protein is CASSSTGDRVEKLFF. The rearrangement joins TRBV12-3 or TRBV12-4 to TRBJ1-4; 9 nucleotides agree with TRBD1. The V and J ends lost 4 bases and 8 bases, in that order; junction bases with no gene match: 8. CDR3 length: 15 residues.

This clonotype showed up just a few times. V is TRBV24-1 and J is TRBJ2-1; a possible D gene is TRBD1 (5 bases). The ends were cut back, 4 bases at V and 7 bases at J, with 19 bases in the middle. The germline gives CDR1 KGHDR, CDR2 SFDVKD. The CDR3 length is 16 residues. The CDR3 sequence: CATSDHRNRLRNEQFF. As DNA, the CDR3 is TGTGCCACCAGTGACCACAGGAATCGGTTGAGGAATGAGCAGTTCTTC.

This sequence joins TRBV4-1 and TRBJ2-4; 7 bases line up with TRBD1. Germline CDR1 is MGHRA and CDR2 is YSYEKL. V lost 3 bases, J lost 2 bases, and 10 bases stayed unmatched. CDR3 size: 17 residues. The CDR3 is CASSHLLLQGTKNIQYF. In nucleotides, the CDR3 is TGCGCCAGCAGCCACCTTCTACTACAGGGGACCAAAAACATTCAGTACTTC.

V usage is TRBV4-1 and J usage is TRBJ1-6; D is perhaps TRBD1 (5 bases). Trimming cost V 5 bases and J 7 bases, with 24 bases left between them. Germline-derived CDR1 and CDR2 are MGHRA and YSYEKL. The CDR3 loop spans 18 amino acids. CDR3 sequence reads: CASSSNRKPGPFNSPLHF. The CDR3 nucleotides read TGCGCCAGCAGCAGCAACAGGAAACCGGGACCGTTCAATTCACCCCTCCACTTT.

This clonotype turned up a few times. The chain couples TRBV9 to TRBJ2-1; unclear D gene. In germline, CDR1 is SGDLS, CDR2 YYNGEE. This CDR3 is built from 15 residues. V gave up 3 bases and J gave up 4 bases, with 14 bases separating them. The CDR3 protein is CASSAHTTAYNEQFF. The CDR3 bases are TGTGCCAGCAGCGCACACACAACAGCTTACAATGAGCAGTTCTTC.

The chain uses TRBV7-8 and TRBJ2-7, with D tentatively TRBD2 (7 bases). The V end lost 6 bases, the J end lost 5 bases, and 20 bases lay between the germline ends. This CDR3 has 15 residues. CDR1 is SGHVS, CDR2 FQNEAQ, per germline. The CDR3 nucleotides are TGTGCCAGCAGGAGGGAGGGGGGCCTCATCCACGAGCAGTACTTC. Its protein is CASRREGGLIHEQYF.

The chain has TRBV4-2 and TRBJ2-7; possible D gene TRBD2, 5 bases. CDR3 size: 14 residues. Germline lookup yields CDR1 LGHNA and CDR2 YNFKEQ. The V and J ends lost 4 bases and 3 bases respectively, with 13 bases between them. The CDR3, as DNA: TGTGCCAGCAGCCGCAGCTTGAGGGACTACGAGCAGTACTTC. Translation: CASSRSLRDYEQYF.